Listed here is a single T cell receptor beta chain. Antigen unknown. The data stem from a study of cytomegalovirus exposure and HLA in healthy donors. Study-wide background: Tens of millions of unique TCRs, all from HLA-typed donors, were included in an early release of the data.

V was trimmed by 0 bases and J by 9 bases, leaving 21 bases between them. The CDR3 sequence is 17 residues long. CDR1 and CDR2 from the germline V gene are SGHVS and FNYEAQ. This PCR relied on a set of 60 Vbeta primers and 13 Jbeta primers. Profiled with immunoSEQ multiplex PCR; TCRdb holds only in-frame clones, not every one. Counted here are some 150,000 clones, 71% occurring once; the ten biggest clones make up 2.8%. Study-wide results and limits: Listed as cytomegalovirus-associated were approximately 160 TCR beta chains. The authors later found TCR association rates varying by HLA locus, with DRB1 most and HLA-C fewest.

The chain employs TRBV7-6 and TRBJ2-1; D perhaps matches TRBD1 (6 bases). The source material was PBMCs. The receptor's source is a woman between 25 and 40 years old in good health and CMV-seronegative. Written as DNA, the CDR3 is TGTGCCAGCAGCTTAGCGCTGGGCGGCGGCCCACAGGGTGAGCAGTTCTTC. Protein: CASSLALGGGPQGEQFF. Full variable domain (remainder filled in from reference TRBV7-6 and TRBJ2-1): GAGVSQSPRYKVTKRGQDVALRCDPISGHVSLYWYRQALGQGPEFLTYFNYEAQQDKSGLPNDRFSAERPEGSISTLTIQRTEQRDSAMYRCASSLALGGGPQGEQFFGPGTRLTVL.